This TCR beta chain came from a study of blood T cell repertoires in COVID-19. Study summary: T cells, B-cell-depleted T cells, or PBMCs supplied cDNA or gDNA.

In germline, CDR1 is GTSNPN, CDR2 SVGIG (reference sequence). The CDR3 is 14 amino acids. After removal of 7 bases from V and 5 bases from J, the junction contained 10 bases not matched to a gene. Patients from Seattle were sampled longitudinally, starting during active infection. Study processing details: For nucleated cells, counts were estimated from reference gene primer amplification. TCRdb keeps only in-frame clones here, not all; method: immunoSEQ multiplex PCR. That table supplies the V and J calls and clone size; D and trimming were determined from the DNA. The table includes tens of thousands of clones, roughly 91% detected once.

The sequencing sample was made of peripheral blood. This sequence was found in a man in his forties or fifties with COVID-19, enrolled during active disease. This chain uses TRBV30 with TRBJ2-5; 10 bases map to TRBD2. In nucleotides, the CDR3 is TGTGCCTATTCGACAGGGACTAGCGCGGAGACCCAGTACTTC. Its translation is CAYSTGTSAETQYF.